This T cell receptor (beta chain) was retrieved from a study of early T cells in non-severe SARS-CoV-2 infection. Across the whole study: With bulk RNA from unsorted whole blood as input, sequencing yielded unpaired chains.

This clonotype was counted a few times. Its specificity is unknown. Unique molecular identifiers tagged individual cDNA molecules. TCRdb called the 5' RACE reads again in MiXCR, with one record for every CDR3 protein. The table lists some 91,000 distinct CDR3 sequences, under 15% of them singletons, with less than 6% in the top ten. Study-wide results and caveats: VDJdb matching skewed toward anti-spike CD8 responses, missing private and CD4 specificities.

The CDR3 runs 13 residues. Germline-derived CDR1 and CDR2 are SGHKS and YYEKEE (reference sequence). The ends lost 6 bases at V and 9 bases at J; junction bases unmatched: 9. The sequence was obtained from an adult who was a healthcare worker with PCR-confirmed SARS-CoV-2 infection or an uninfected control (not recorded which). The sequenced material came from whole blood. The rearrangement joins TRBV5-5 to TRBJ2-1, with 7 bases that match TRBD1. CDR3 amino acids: CASTIQQGTEQFF. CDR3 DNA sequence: TGTGCCAGCACCATCCAACAGGGGACTGAGCAGTTCTTC.